This T cell receptor beta chain was sequenced in a study of T cell responses to AZD1222 COVID-19 vaccine. Findings and limits, study-wide: With dominance at 160-218 and 743-854, vaccine-associated CD4 TCRs spanned spike. Donors in the cohort were predominantly white British and more often female, and clonal diversity was possibly underestimated.

Trimming took 3 bases from V and 0 from J, leaving 11 bases between them. This CDR3 region has 15 residues. Germline CDR1 LGHDT, CDR2 YNNKEL (reference sequence). In regard to this clone: What it binds is unknown.

The protocol was immunoSEQ multiplex PCR, while the TCRdb copy is restricted to in-frame clones and leaves out a portion. Altogether about 75,000 clones are present, approximately 88% being singletons, with the ten largest covering about 9.1%. The sample here was peripheral blood, taken 28 days after the second dose of the MenACWY control vaccine. This TCR came from an adult who received the MenACWY meningococcal vaccine as a control. The chain employs TRBV3-1 (or the pseudogene TRBV3-2) and TRBJ1-2; no firm D call. This chain's CDR3 is CASSQGRGANYGYTF. For the CDR3, the DNA is TGTGCCAGCAGCCAGGGCCGGGGAGCTAACTATGGCTACACCTTC.